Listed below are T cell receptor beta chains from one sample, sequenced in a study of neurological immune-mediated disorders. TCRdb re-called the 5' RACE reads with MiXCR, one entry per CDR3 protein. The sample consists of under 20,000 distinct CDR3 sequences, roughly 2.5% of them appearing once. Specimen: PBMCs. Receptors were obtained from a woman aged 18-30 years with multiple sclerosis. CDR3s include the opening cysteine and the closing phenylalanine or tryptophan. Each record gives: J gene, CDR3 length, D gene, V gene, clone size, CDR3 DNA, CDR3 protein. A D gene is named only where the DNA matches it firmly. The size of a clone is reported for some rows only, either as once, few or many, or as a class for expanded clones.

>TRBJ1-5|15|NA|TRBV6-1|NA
TGTGCCAGCAGACGACAGGATTCTAGCAATCAGCCCCAGCATTTT
CASRRQDSSNQPQHF
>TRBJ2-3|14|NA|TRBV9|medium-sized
TGTGCCAGCAGTACACAGGGAAGCACAGATACGCAGTATTTT
CASSTQGSTDTQYF
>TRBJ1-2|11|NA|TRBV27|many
TGTGCCACCCAACAGGGATCCGGCTACACCTTC
CATQQGSGYTF
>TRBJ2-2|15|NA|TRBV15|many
TGTGCCACCAGCAGAGATATGCTGCTCACCGGGGAGCTGTTTTTT
CATSRDMLLTGELFF
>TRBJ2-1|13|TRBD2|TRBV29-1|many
TGCAGCGCAGCGGGGGGATCCTACAATGAGCAGTTCTTC
CSAAGGSYNEQFF
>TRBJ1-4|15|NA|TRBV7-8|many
TGTGCCAGCAGCTTAAGCAGGGCGAACGGTGAAAAACTGTTTTTT
CASSLSRANGEKLFF
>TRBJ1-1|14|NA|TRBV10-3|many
TGTGCCATCAGTGACCAGAAGGAGTACACTGAAGCTTTCTTT
CAISDQKEYTEAFF
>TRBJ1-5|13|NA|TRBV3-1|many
TGTGCCAGCAGCCAAGCGTCAGGGCAGCCCCAGCATTTT
CASSQASGQPQHF
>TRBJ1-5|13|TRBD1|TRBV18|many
TGTGCCTCGGGACAGGGAGGAGATCAGCCCCAGCATTTT
CASGQGGDQPQHF
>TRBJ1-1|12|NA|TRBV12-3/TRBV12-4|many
TGTGCCAGCAGTTTATGGGACACTGAAGCTTTCTTT
CASSLWDTEAFF
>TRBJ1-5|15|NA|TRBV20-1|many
TGCAGTGCTAGAAGTAACAAAGCAGGCAATCAGCCCCAGCATTTT
CSARSNKAGNQPQHF
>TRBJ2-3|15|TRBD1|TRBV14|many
TGTGCCAGCAGCCTCGGACAGGGTTTCGCAGATACGCAGTATTTT
CASSLGQGFADTQYF
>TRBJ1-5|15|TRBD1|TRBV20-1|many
TGCAGTGCTATCGGACAGGGGGCCGGTAATCAGCCCCAGCATTTT
CSAIGQGAGNQPQHF
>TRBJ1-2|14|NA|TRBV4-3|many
TGCGCCAGCAGCCAAGTTCAGGGCGGCTATGGCTACACCTTC
CASSQVQGGYGYTF
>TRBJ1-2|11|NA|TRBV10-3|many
TGTGCCATCAGTGACAGTTATGGCTACACCTTC
CAISDSYGYTF
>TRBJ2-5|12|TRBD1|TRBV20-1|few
TGCAGTGCCGCCCGACAGGGAGAGACCCAGTACTTC
CSAARQGETQYF
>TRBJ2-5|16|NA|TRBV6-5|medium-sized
TGTGCCAGCAGTTGGGATCTTGGGACCGATAAAGAGACCCAGTACTTC
CASSWDLGTDKETQYF
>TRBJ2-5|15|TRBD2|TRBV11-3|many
TGTGCCAGCAGCTTGGTACTAGCGGGGCAAGAGACCCAGTACTTC
CASSLVLAGQETQYF
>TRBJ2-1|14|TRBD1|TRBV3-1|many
TGTGCCAGCACCTCCGGGACAGGTTACAATGAGCAGTTCTTC
CASTSGTGYNEQFF
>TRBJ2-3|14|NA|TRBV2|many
TGTGCCAGCAGGGGGACAACCAACACAGATACGCAGTATTTT
CASRGTTNTDTQYF